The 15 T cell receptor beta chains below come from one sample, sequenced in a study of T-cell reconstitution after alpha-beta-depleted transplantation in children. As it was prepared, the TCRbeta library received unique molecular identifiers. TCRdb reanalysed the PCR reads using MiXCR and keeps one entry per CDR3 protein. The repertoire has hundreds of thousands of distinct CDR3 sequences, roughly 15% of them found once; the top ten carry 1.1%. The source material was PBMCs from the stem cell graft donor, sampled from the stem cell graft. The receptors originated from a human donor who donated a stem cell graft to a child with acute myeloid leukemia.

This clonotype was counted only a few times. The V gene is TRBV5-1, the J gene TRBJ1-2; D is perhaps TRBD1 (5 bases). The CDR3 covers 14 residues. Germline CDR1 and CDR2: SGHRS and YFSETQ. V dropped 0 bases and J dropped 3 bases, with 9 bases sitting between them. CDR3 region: CASSLGSGDYGYTF. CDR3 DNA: TGCGCCAGCAGCTTGGGCTCGGGGGACTATGGCTACACCTTC.

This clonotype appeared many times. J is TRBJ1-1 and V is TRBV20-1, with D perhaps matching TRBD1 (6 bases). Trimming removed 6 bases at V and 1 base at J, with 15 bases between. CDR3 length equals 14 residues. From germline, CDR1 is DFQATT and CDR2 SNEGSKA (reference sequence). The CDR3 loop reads CSALQGNSNTEAFF. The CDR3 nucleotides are TGCAGTGCGCTACAGGGTAACTCGAACACTGAAGCTTTCTTT.

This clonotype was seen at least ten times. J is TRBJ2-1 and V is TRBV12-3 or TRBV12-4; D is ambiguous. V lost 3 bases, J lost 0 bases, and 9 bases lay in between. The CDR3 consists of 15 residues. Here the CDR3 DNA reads TGTGCCAGCAGTTTTCGCACGAGCTCCTACAATGAGCAGTTCTTC. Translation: CASSFRTSSYNEQFF.

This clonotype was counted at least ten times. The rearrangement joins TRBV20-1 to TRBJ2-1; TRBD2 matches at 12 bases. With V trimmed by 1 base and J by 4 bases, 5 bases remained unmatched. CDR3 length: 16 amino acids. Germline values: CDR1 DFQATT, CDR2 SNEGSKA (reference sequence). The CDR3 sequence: CSARVSTSGGYNEQFF. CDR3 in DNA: TGCAGTGCTAGAGTTTCGACTAGCGGGGGATACAATGAGCAGTTCTTC.

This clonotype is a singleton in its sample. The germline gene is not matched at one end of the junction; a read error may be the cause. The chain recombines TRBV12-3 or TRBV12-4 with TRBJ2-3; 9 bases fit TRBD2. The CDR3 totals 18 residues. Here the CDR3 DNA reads TGTGCCAGCTGTTTGATTGAGGGGACTAGCTACCGCACAGATACGCAGTATTTT. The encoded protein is CASCLIEGTSYRTDTQYF.

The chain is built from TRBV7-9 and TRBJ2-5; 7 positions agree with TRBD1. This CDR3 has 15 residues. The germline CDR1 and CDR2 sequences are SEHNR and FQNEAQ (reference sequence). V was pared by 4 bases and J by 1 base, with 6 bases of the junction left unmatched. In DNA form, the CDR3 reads TGTGCCAGCAGCTCGCCCTGGACAGGCCAAGAGACCCAGTACTTC. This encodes CASSSPWTGQETQYF.

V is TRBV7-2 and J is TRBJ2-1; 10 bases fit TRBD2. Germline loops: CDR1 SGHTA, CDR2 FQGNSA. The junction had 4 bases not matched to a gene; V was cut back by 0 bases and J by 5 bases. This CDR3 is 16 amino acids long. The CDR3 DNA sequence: TGTGCCAGCAGCTTAGCGTTTAGCGGGGGGAACAATGAGCAGTTCTTC. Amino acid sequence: CASSLAFSGGNNEQFF.

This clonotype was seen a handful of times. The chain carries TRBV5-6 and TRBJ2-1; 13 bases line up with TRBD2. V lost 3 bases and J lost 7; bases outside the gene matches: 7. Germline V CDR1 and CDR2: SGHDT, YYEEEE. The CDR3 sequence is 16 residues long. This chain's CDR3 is CASSYRLAGGGNEQFF. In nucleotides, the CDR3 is TGTGCCAGCAGCTATCGACTAGCGGGGGGTGGGAATGAGCAGTTCTTC.

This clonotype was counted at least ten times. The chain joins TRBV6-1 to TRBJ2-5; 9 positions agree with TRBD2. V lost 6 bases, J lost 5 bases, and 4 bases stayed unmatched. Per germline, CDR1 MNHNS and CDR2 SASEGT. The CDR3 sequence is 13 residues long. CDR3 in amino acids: CASRSGGRETQYF. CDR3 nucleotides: TGTGCCAGCAGAAGCGGGGGGCGGGAGACCCAGTACTTC.

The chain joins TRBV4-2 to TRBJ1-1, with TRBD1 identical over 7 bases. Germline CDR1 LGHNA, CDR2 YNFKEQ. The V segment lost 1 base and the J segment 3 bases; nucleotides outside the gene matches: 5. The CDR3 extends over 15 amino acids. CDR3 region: CASSQARQGDTEAFF. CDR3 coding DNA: TGTGCCAGCAGCCAAGCAAGGCAGGGGGACACTGAAGCTTTCTTT.

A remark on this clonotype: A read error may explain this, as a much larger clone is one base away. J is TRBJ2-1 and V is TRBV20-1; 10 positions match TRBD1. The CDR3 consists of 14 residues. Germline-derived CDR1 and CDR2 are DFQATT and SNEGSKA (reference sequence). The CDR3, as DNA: TGCAGTGCTAGTGTGACAGGGGGCTACAATCAGCAGTTCTTC. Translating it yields CSASVTGGYNQQFF.

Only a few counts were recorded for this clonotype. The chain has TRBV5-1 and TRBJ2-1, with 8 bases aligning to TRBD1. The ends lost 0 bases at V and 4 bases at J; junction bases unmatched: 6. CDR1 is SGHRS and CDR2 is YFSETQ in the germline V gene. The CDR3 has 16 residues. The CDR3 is CASSLAGQGAYNEQFF. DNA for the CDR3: TGCGCCAGCAGCTTGGCCGGGCAGGGGGCATACAATGAGCAGTTCTTC.

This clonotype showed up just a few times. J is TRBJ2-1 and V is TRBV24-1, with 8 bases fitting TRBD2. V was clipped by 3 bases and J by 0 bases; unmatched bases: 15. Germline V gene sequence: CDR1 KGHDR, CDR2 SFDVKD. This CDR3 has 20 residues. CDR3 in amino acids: CATSDLGGGGIHSSYNEQFF. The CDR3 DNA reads TGTGCCACCAGTGATCTTGGGGGCGGGGGGATCCATAGCTCCTACAATGAGCAGTTCTTC.

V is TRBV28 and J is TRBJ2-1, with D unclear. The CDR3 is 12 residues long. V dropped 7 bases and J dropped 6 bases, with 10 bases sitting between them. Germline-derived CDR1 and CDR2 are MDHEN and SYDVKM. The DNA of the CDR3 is TGTGCCAGCACCTCGGGCTTCAATGAGCAGTTCTTC. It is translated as CASTSGFNEQFF.

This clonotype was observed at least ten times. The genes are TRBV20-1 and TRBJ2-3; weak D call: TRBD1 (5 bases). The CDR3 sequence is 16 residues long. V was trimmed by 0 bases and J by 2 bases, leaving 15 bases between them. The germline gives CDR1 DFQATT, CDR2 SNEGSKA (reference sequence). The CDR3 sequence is CSAREKTVRFTDTQYF. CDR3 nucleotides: TGCAGTGCTAGAGAGAAGACAGTACGATTCACAGATACGCAGTATTTT.